This T cell receptor (beta chain) stems from a study of blood T cell repertoires in COVID-19. Sequenced by immunoSEQ multiplex PCR; TCRdb stores in-frame clones only, minus some. The sample gives about 140,000 clones, approximately 86% of which show up once; around 5% is in the top ten. The CDR3 covers 14 residues. Trimming cost V 5 bases and J 2 bases, with 11 bases left between them. Germline V lookup: CDR1 SEHNR, CDR2 FQNEAQ (reference sequence). This receptor was obtained from a human donor in a cohort sampled during active COVID-19. Sequences were obtained from peripheral blood. The chain uses TRBV7-9 and TRBJ2-3, with no clear D. CDR3 sequence (DNA): TGTGCCAGCAGCCCCCAAGCGTCCACAGATACGCAGTATTTT. This encodes CASSPQASTDTQYF.